What follows are 30 T cell receptor beta chains derived from one specimen sequenced in a study of T cells in Graves' hyperthyroidism and ophthalmopathy. Researchers took RNA transcripts and amplified the TCR beta CDR3 regions from them. The HTBI primer set served for first-round RT-PCR of the TCR CDR3. Each CDR3 protein is one row after TCRdb ran MiXCR on the multiplex PCR reads. The table includes about 320,000 distinct CDR3 sequences, approximately 17% detected once. Material: blood. These TCRs come from a man between 25 and 39 years old with Graves' hyperthyroidism.

This clonotype was detected ten times or more. This chain connects TRBV11-2 to TRBJ2-1; D is ambiguous. Deletions cut 2 bases from V and 7 bases from J, with 6 bases between. This CDR3 has 12 amino acids. Germline lookup yields CDR1 SGHAT and CDR2 FQNNGV. The CDR3 sequence is CASSLKWNEQFF. The CDR3 coding sequence is TGTGCCAGCAGCTTAAAATGGAATGAGCAGTTCTTC.

The chain employs TRBV3-1 and TRBJ1-2; TRBD1 is a possible D gene (5 bases). Trimming stripped 0 bases from V and 8 bases from J, with 19 bases between. The CDR3 runs to 16 residues. Germline CDR1 is LGHDT and CDR2 is YNNKEL (reference sequence). The CDR3 here is CASSQEPSLGWGGYTF. In nucleotides, the CDR3 is TGTGCCAGCAGCCAAGAACCCAGTCTGGGGTGGGGCGGCTACACCTTC.

Points on this clonotype: A single base separates this from a much larger clone, so it may be a read error. The V gene is TRBV12-3 or TRBV12-4, the J gene TRBJ1-5, with D possibly TRBD1 on 6 matching bases. The CDR3 extends over 15 amino acids. The DNA for the CDR3 is TGTGCCAGCAGTTTGGGGGGCTCGGGGAATCAGCCCCTGCATTTT. This translates into CASSLGGSGNQPLHF.

This clonotype occurred many times. This chain joins TRBV28 and TRBJ1-5; D gene unclear. V was trimmed by 5 bases and J by 5 bases, leaving 16 bases between them. CDR1 is MDHEN, CDR2 SYDVKM, per germline. The CDR3 sequence is 15 residues long. The CDR3 loop is CASSPKLSPHQPQHF. CDR3 DNA sequence: TGTGCCAGCAGTCCCAAACTATCCCCCCATCAGCCCCAGCATTTT. The full variable domain, rest sourced from reference TRBV28 and TRBJ1-5, is DVKVTQSSRYLVKRTGEKVFLECVQDMDHENMFWYRQDPGLGLRLIYFSYDVKMKEKGDIPEGYSVSREKKERFSLILESASTNQTSMYLCASSPKLSPHQPQHFGDGTRLSIL.

This clonotype came up a few times. This CDR3 reads CASSLDGDTEAFF. The CDR3 DNA reads as TGTGCCAGCAGCTTGGACGGGGACACTGAAGCTTTCTTT. V gene TRBV5-6 combines with J gene TRBJ1-1; D is unclear. The CDR3 totals 13 residues. Looked up from germline, CDR1 is SGHDT and CDR2 is YYEEEE. V was shortened by 0 bases and J by 3 bases, with 6 bases between the two germline ends.

This clonotype was counted many times. V is TRBV18 and J is TRBJ1-4; no clear D gene. The germline V and J ends were trimmed by 2 bases and 7 bases, with 11 bases remaining between them. This CDR3 contains 14 residues. In germline, CDR1 is KGHSH, CDR2 LQKENI. CDR3: CASSPEGSSEKLFF. CDR3 coding DNA: TGTGCCAGCTCACCAGAGGGTTCTAGTGAAAAACTGTTTTTT. Filled out from reference TRBV18 and TRBJ1-4, the complete variable domain reads NAGVMQNPRHLVRRRGQEARLRCSPMKGHSHVYWYRQLPEEGLKFMVYLQKENIIDESGMPKERFSAEFPKEGPSILRIQQVVRGDSAAYFCASSPEGSSEKLFFGSGTQLSVL.

This clonotype has only a few counts. The chain uses TRBV20-1 and TRBJ2-4, with D uncertain. The germline V gene has CDR1 DFQATT and CDR2 SNEGSKA (reference sequence). This CDR3 contains 14 residues. V was clipped by 2 bases and J by 4 bases, with 12 bases between them. The CDR3 DNA is TGCAGTGCTAGAAAACCCCAGTTTAAAAACATTCAGTACTTC. Translation gives CSARKPQFKNIQYF.

This clonotype was seen just once. At one boundary the junction diverges from the germline segment, which might be a read error. This rearrangement joins TRBV20-1 to TRBJ1-6, with D tentatively TRBD1 (6 bases). The CDR3 has 18 amino acids. Germline V gene lookup returns CDR1 DFQATT and CDR2 SNEGSKA (reference sequence). The DNA for the CDR3 is TGCAGTGCTAGGGGGACAAGGGCCGTCTGGGCCTATGATTCACCCCTCCACTTT. Amino acid sequence: CSARGTRAVWAYDSPLHF.

The sample holds a few counts of this clonotype. The V call is TRBV19, the J call TRBJ1-1, with D maybe TRBD1 (5 bases). V lost 1 base to trimming and J lost 4 bases, with 10 bases between them. From germline, CDR1 is LNHDA and CDR2 SQIVND (reference sequence). The CDR3 is 14 amino acids. CDR3 amino acids: CASSIGGWSTEAFF. The DNA of the CDR3 is TGTGCCAGTAGTATAGGGGGCTGGAGCACTGAAGCTTTCTTT.

This clonotype was observed once. V usage is TRBV4-1 and J usage is TRBJ1-4; no definite D call. Trimming shortened V by 7 bases and J by 0 bases, and 18 bases separated the two germline ends. The CDR3 totals 17 residues. Germline assignment: CDR1 MGHRA and CDR2 YSYEKL. The CDR3 DNA reads as TGCGCCAGCAACGCCGATCCCTCAGGCTCAACTAATGAAAAACTGTTTTTT. Protein: CASNADPSGSTNEKLFF.

This clonotype showed up just a few times. The genes are TRBV29-1 and TRBJ2-5; D may correspond to TRBD1 or TRBD2 (6 bases each). CDR3 length: 14 amino acids. Germline CDR1 and CDR2: SQVTM and ANQGSEA. V was pared by 3 bases and J by 1 base, with 12 bases between. The CDR3 DNA follows: TGCAGCGTTGATGGAGGGGGACTCCAAGAGACCCAGTACTTC. As protein: CSVDGGGLQETQYF. Variable domain in full (rest from reference TRBV29-1 and TRBJ2-5): SAVISQKPSRDICQRGTSLTIQCQVDSQVTMMFWYRQQPGQSLTLIATANQGSEATYESGFVIDKFPISRPNLTFSTLTVSNMSPEDSSIYLCSVDGGGLQETQYFGPGTRLLVL.

The chain recombines TRBV10-3 with TRBJ1-2; unclear D gene. This CDR3 is built from 16 residues. The V end lost 2 bases, the J end lost 3 bases, and 16 bases lay between the germline ends. The germline V gene encodes CDR1 ENHRY and CDR2 SYGVKD. In nucleotides, the CDR3 is TGTGCCATCAGTGAGGGTTTCGGGTTTCTCGACTATGGCTACACCTTC. Residues: CAISEGFGFLDYGYTF.

On this clonotype itself: This sequence may be a read error, since a much larger clone differs from it by one base. The rearrangement joins TRBV7-2 to TRBJ2-1; the D is unclear. TRBJ2-7 explains the end of the DNA better; the J call may be wrong. The length of the CDR3 is 13 residues. In germline, CDR1 is SGHTA, CDR2 FQGNSA. The CDR3 reads CASSLEVSNEQYF. CDR3 coding DNA: TGTGCCAGCAGCTTAGAAGTATCAAATGAGCAGTACTTC.

In this sample, this clonotype turned up many times. The genes are TRBV3-1 and TRBJ2-3; maybe TRBD1 (5 bases). V was cut by 6 bases and J by 4 bases, with 14 bases left in between. Germline V lookup: CDR1 LGHDT, CDR2 YNNKEL (reference sequence). The CDR3 runs to 14 residues. The chain's CDR3 is CASRGPGSADTQYF. The CDR3 DNA sequence: TGTGCCAGCAGGGGTCCAGGGTCCGCAGATACGCAGTATTTT.

The V gene is TRBV7-3, the J gene TRBJ2-3; D possibly corresponds to TRBD1 (5 bases). This CDR3 is 13 amino acids long. V gave up 5 bases and J gave up 6 bases, with 12 bases separating them. The germline V gene has CDR1 SGHTA and CDR2 FQGTGA. CDR3 residues: CASSPQVTDTQYF. CDR3 DNA: TGTGCCAGCAGCCCACAGGTCACCGATACGCAGTATTTT.

This clonotype was picked up many times. V and J are TRBV11-3 and TRBJ2-3; 10 nucleotides match TRBD2. The CDR3 is made up of 18 amino acids. Germline V gene lookup returns CDR1 SGHNT and CDR2 YENEEA. With 3 bases clipped from V and 4 bases from J, the junction kept 13 bases outside the gene matches. The CDR3 sequence is CASSLELLLAGESDTQYF. CDR3 DNA sequence: TGTGCCAGCAGCTTGGAACTCCTGCTAGCGGGAGAATCAGATACGCAGTATTTT.

Regarding this clonotype: This may be a read error: a much more frequent sequence differs by one nucleotide. CDR3 protein: CSAPFRDSEQPQHF. In DNA, the CDR3 is TGCAGTGCTCCCTTCCGGGACAGCGAGCAGCCCCAGCATTTT. V and J are TRBV20-1 and TRBJ1-5, with 7 bases that match TRBD1. This CDR3 has 14 residues. The J segment lost 7 bases and the V segment lost 5 bases, leaving 11 bases of the junction unmatched. Germline CDR1 reads DFQATT; CDR2 reads SNEGSKA (reference sequence).

In its sample, this clonotype was seen a few times. The chain is built from TRBV3-1 and TRBJ1-5, with unresolved D. Germline loops: CDR1 LGHDT, CDR2 YNNKEL (reference sequence). The CDR3 length is 13 residues. Trimming left V 3 bases short and J 3 bases short, with 6 bases between. This chain's CDR3 is CASSQVDNQPQHF. The CDR3 coding sequence is TGTGCCAGCAGCCAGGTAGACAATCAGCCCCAGCATTTT.

This clonotype turned up a few times. The chain carries TRBV7-9 and TRBJ1-1; D call uncertain. CDR1 SEHNR and CDR2 FQNEAQ come from the germline V gene (reference sequence). V was pared by 5 bases and J by 4 bases, with 8 bases between. The CDR3 loop spans 12 amino acids. CDR3 protein: CASSPVVTEAFF. The DNA of the CDR3 is TGTGCCAGCAGCCCCGTCGTCACTGAAGCTTTCTTT. Together with reference TRBV7-9 and TRBJ1-1, the CDR3 gives the full variable domain: DTGVSQNPRHKITKRGQNVTFRCDPISEHNRLYWYRQTLGQGPEFLTYFQNEAQLEKSRLLSDRFSAERPKGSFSTLEIQRTEQGDSAMYLCASSPVVTEAFFGQGTRLTVV.

This clonotype was counted a few times. The V gene is TRBV7-2, the J gene TRBJ2-2; 8 nucleotides line up with TRBD2. The junction had 14 bases not matched to a gene; V was cut back by 7 bases and J by 4 bases. Germline CDR1 reads SGHTA; CDR2 reads FQGNSA. There are 17 residues in the CDR3. The CDR3 sequence is CASNTLRGRWSTGELFF. The CDR3 coding sequence is TGTGCCAGCAATACCCTCCGCGGGAGGTGGAGCACCGGGGAGCTGTTTTTT. Together with reference TRBV7-2 and TRBJ2-2, the CDR3 gives the full variable domain: GAGVSQSPSNKVTEKGKDVELRCDPISGHTALYWYRQSLGQGLEFLIYFQGNSAPDKSGLPSDRFSAERTGGSVSTLTIQRTQQEDSAVYLCASNTLRGRWSTGELFFGEGSRLTVL.

The chain carries TRBV28 and TRBJ1-6; 8 bases agree with TRBD1. With V trimmed by 1 base and J by 6 bases, 17 bases remained unmatched. CDR1 and CDR2 (germline): MDHEN, SYDVKM. The CDR3 has 20 amino acids. This CDR3 reads CASSLFFGQGLANLNSPLHF. The CDR3 nucleotides read TGTGCCAGCAGTTTATTCTTTGGACAGGGACTCGCAAACCTTAATTCACCCCTCCACTTT.

J is TRBJ2-1 and V is TRBV11-3; 11 nucleotides agree with TRBD2. From germline, CDR1 is SGHNT and CDR2 YENEEA. The CDR3 sequence is 21 residues long. J was trimmed by 6 bases and V by 6 bases; bases with no gene match: 25. As DNA, the CDR3 is TGTGCCAGCAGTCCCCCCCGGCTCCGTCGGGGTAGCGGGAGGGCCCCCAATGAGCAGTTCTTC. This codes for CASSPPRLRRGSGRAPNEQFF.

This clonotype came up once. Compared with germline, one end of the junction differs, possibly owing to a read error. The chain is built from TRBV5-1 and TRBJ1-1; D perhaps matches TRBD1 (6 bases). The V gene's germline CDR1 is SGHRS and CDR2 YFSETQ. The CDR3 has 14 amino acids. The CDR3 bases are TGCGCCAGCAGCTTCGGGGGGCTGAACACTGAAGCTTCCTTT. Protein sequence: CASSFGGLNTEASF.

This clonotype was observed a handful of times. This chain uses TRBV20-1 with TRBJ1-4; 8 nucleotides line up with TRBD1. CDR3 length: 12 residues. V dropped 5 bases and J dropped 7; count of bases not matched to a gene: 3. Looked up from germline, CDR1 is DFQATT and CDR2 is SNEGSKA (reference sequence). CDR3 loop: CSARTGSEKLFF. CDR3 coding DNA: TGCAGTGCTCGGACAGGGTCTGAAAAACTGTTTTTT.

This clonotype was observed many times. The V and J genes are TRBV12-3 or TRBV12-4 and TRBJ2-1, with no clear D. Trimming stripped 3 bases from V and 9 bases from J, with 12 bases between. The CDR3 contains 13 residues. CDR3 DNA: TGTGCCAGCAGTTTCTTTAGCAGGACTGAGCAGTTCTTC. Residues: CASSFFSRTEQFF.

In this sample, this clonotype turned up many times. This rearrangement joins TRBV18 to TRBJ2-2; perhaps TRBD1 as D (6 bases). V lost 3 bases, J lost 2 bases, and 10 bases lay in between. Per germline, CDR1 KGHSH and CDR2 LQKENI. This CDR3 is 15 amino acids long. Here the CDR3 reads CASSPQGPNTGELFF. The CDR3 region has the DNA TGTGCCAGCTCACCGCAGGGGCCCAACACCGGGGAGCTGTTTTTT.

This clonotype has just a few counts. The chain recombines TRBV5-1 with TRBJ1-6; no reliable D call. V lost 0 bases, J lost 7 bases, and 8 bases lay in between. The CDR3 spans 14 residues. Germline values: CDR1 SGHRS, CDR2 YFSETQ. The CDR3 here is CASSLGIGNSPLHF. CDR3 DNA: TGCGCCAGCAGCTTGGGGATTGGAAATTCACCCCTCCACTTT.

This clonotype was seen many times. A much larger clone sits a single nucleotide away, making a read error possible. This chain connects TRBV12-3 or TRBV12-4 to TRBJ2-7; 7 bases map to TRBD1. Trimming removed 4 bases from V and 1 base from J; junction bases left unmatched: 1. The CDR3 consists of 13 residues. The CDR3, as DNA: TGTGCCAGCAGTTGGGACAGTTCCTACGAGCAGTACTTC. This codes for CASSWDSSYEQYF.

This clonotype has ten or more counts. The V and J genes are TRBV7-9 and TRBJ2-7, with 7 nucleotides matching TRBD2. CDR3 length: 15 amino acids. V shed 7 bases, J shed 7 bases, and the junction held 16 bases outside the gene matches. Per the germline V gene, CDR1 is SEHNR and CDR2 is FQNEAQ (reference sequence). The CDR3 region is CASIPSGGGLREQYF. As DNA, the CDR3 is TGTGCCAGCATACCGAGTGGGGGGGGATTGAGAGAGCAGTACTTC.

CDR3 residues: CASSDDQFLEPQHF. In nucleotides, the CDR3 is TGTGCCAGCAGTGACGATCAATTTTTGGAGCCCCAGCATTTT. The V call is TRBV6-1, the J call TRBJ1-5, with D hard to call. V lost 3 bases to trimming and J lost 8 bases, with 14 bases between them. In germline, CDR1 is MNHNS, CDR2 SASEGT. The CDR3 totals 14 residues.